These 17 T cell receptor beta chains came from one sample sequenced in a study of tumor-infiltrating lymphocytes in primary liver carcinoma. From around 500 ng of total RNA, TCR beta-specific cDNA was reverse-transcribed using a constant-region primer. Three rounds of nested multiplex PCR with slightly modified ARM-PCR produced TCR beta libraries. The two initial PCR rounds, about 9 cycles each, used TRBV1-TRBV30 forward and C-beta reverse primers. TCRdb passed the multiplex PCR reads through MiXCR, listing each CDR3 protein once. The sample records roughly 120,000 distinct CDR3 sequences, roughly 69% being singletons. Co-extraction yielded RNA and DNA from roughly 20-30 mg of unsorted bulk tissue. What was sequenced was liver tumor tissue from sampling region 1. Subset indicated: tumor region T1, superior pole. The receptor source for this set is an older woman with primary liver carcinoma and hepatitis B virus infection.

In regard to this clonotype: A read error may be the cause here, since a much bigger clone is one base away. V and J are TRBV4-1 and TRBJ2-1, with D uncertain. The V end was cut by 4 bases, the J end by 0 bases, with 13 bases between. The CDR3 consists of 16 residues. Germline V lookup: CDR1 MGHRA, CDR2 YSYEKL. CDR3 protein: CASSRLVARSYNEQFF. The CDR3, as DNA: TGCGCCAGCAGCCGTCTAGTGGCTCGCTCCTACAATGAGCAGTTCTTC.

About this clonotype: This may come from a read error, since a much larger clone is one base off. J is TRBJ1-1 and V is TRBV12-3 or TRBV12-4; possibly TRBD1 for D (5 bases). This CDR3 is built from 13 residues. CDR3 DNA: TGTGCCAGCACCATAATTGCGGGGACTGAAACTTTCTTT. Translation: CASTIIAGTETFF.

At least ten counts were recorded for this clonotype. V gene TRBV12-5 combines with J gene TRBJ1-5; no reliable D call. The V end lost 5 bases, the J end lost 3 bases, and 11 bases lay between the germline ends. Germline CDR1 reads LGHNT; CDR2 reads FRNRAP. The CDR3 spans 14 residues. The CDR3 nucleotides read TGTGCTAGTGGTCCCGACGGACCCAATCAGCCCCAGCATTTT. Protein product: CASGPDGPNQPQHF. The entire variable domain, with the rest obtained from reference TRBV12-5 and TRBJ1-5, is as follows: DARVTQTPRHKVTEMGQEVTMRCQPILGHNTVFWYRQTMMQGLELLAYFRNRAPLDDSGMPKDRFSAEMPDATLATLKIQPSEPRDSAVYFCASGPDGPNQPQHFGDGTRLSIL.

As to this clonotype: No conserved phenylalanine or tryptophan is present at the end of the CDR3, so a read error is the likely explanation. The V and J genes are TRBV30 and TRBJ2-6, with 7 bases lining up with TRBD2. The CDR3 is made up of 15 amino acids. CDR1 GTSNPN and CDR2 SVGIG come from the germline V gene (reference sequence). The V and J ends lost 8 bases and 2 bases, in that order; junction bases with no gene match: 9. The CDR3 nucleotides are TGTGCCCGGCGGGAGTTGGGGCCTGGGGCCAACGTCCTGACTTTA. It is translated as CARRELGPGANVLTL.

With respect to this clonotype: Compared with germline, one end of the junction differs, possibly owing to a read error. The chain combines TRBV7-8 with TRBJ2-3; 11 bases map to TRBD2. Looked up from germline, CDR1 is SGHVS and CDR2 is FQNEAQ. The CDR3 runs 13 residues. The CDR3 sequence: CASSLSPGLAAHF. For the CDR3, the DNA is TGTGCCAGCAGTTTATCGCCGGGACTAGCGGCGCATTTT.

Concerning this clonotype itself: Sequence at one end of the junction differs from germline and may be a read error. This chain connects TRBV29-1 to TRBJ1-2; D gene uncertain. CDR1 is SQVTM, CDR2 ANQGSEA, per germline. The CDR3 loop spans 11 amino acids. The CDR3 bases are TGCGGCGTACCTAAGGAGGGTGCCTACACCTTC. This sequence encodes CGVPKEGAYTF.

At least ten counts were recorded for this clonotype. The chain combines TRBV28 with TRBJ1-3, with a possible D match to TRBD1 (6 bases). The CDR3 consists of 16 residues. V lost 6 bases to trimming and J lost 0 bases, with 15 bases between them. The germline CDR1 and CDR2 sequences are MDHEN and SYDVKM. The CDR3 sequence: CASRLGGAASGNTIYF. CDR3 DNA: TGTGCCAGCAGGTTAGGGGGAGCCGCCTCTGGAAACACCATATATTTT.

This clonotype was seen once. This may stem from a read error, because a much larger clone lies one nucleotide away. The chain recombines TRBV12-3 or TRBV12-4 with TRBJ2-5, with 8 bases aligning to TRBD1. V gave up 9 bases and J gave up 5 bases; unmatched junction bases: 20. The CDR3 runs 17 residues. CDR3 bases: TGTGCCAGGAGCCCCCACATAGGGGCAGGGGGCGCGGAGACCCAGTACTTC. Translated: CARSPHIGAGGAETQYF.

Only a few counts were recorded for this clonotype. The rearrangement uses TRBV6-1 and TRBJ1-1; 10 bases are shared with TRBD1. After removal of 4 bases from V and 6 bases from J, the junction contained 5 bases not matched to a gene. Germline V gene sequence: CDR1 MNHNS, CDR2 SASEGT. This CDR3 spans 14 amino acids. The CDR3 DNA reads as TGTGCCAGCAGTGGACGACAGGGGGCTTCTGAAGCTTTCTTT. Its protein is CASSGRQGASEAFF.

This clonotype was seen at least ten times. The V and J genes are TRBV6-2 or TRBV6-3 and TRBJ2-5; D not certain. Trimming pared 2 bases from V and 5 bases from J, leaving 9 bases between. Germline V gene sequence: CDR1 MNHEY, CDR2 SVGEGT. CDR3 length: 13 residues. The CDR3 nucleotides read TGTGCCAGCAGTTACGGAGTTTTTGAGACCCAGTACTTC. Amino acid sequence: CASSYGVFETQYF.

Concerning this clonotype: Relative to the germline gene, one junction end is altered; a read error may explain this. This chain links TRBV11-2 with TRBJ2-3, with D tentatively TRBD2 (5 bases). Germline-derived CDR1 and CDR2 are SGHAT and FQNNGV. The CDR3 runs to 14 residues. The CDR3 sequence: CTSRPSASIDTQYF. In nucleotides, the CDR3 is TGTACCAGCAGGCCGTCGGCTAGCATAGATACGCAGTATTTT.

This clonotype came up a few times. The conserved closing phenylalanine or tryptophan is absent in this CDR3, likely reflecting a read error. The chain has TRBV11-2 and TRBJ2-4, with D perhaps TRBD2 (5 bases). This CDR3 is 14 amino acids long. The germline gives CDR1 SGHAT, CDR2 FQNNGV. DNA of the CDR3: TGTGCCAACAGCTTAGCGACAAGTAAAAACATTCAGTACTTG. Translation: CANSLATSKNIQYL.

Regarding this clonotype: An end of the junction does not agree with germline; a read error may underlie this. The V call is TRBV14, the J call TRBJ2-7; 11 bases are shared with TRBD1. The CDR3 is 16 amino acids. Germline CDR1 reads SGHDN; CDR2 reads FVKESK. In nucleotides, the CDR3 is TGTGCCAGCAACACTGGGACAGGGGGAGTCTCCTACGAGCAGTGCTTC. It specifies CASNTGTGGVSYEQCF.

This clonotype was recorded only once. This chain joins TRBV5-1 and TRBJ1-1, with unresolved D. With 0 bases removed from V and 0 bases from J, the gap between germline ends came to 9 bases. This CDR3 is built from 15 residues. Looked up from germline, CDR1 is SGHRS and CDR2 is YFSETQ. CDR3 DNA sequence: TGCGCCAGCAGCTTGGGGGCTTCATTGAACACTGAAGCTTTCTTT. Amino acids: CASSLGASLNTEAFF.

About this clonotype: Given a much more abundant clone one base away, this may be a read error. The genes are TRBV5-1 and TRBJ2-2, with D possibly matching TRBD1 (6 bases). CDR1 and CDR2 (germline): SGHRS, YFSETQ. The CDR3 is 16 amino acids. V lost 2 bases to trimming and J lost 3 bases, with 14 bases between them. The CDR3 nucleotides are TGCGCCAGCAGCTTTACCTCCAGGGGTGACACCGGGGAGCTGTTTTTT. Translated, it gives CASSFTSRGDTGELFF.

The DNA for the CDR3 is TGTGCCAGCAGCGTTACTAGCGGGAATGCCGGGGAGCTGTTTTTT. The encoded protein is CASSVTSGNAGELFF. V is TRBV7-9 and J is TRBJ2-2, with 10 bases that match TRBD2. This CDR3 is built from 15 residues. Germline values: CDR1 SEHNR, CDR2 FQNEAQ (reference sequence). V dropped 5 bases and J dropped 6; count of bases not matched to a gene: 6.

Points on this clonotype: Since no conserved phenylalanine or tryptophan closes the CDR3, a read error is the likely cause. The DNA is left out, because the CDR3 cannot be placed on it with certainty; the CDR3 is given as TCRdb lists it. The CDR3 sequence: CASRRGRSNQPLHL. The chain carries TRBV28 and TRBJ1-5; TRBD1 reflects the table's D call only, with no check against the DNA. Germline CDR1 and CDR2: MDHEN and SYDVKM. The CDR3 is 14 residues long, counting both termini.